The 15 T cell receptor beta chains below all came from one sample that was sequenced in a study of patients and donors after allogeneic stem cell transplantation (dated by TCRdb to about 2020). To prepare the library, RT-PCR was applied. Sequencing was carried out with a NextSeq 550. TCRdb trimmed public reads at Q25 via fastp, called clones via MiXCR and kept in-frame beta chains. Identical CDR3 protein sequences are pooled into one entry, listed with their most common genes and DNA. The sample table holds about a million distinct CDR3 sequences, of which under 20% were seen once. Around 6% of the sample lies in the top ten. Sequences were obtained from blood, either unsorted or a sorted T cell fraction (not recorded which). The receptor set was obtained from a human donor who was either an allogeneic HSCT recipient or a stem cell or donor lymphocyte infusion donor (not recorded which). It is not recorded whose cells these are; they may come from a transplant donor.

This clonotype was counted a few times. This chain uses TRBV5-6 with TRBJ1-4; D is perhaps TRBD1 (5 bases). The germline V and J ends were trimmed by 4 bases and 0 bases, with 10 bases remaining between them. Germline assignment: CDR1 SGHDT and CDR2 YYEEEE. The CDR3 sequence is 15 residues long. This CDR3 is CASSDGHSTNEKLFF. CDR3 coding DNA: TGTGCCAGCAGCGATGGACACTCAACTAATGAAAAACTGTTTTTT.

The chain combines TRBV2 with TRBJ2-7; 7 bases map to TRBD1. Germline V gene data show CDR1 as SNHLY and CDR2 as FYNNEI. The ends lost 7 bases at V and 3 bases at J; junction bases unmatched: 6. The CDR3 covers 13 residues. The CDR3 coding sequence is TGTGCCAGCACCTCGGACAGGATCTACGAGCAGTACTTC. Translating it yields CASTSDRIYEQYF.

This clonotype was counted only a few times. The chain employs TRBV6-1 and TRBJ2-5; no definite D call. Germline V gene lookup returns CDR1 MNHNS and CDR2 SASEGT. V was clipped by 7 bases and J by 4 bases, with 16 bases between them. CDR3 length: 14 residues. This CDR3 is CASNPLGWGETQYF. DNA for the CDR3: TGTGCCAGCAACCCCCTCGGATGGGGAGAGACCCAGTACTTC.

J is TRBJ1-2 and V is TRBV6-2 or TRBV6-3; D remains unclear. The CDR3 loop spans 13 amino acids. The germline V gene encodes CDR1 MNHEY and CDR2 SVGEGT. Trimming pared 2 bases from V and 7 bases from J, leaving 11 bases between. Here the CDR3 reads CASSYPLLGGYTF. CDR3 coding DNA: TGTGCCAGCAGTTACCCGCTGTTGGGTGGCTACACCTTC.

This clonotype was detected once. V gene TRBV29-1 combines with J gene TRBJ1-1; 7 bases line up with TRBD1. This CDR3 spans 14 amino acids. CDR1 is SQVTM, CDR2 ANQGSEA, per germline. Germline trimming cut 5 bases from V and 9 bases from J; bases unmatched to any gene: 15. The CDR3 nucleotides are TGCAGCGTTCTGTCGGGCGCCGACAGGGCTAAAGCTTTCTTT. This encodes CSVLSGADRAKAFF.

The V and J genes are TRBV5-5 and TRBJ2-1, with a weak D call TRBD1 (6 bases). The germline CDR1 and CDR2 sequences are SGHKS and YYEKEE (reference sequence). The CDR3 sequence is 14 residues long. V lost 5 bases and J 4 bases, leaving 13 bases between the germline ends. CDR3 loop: CASRRDTSYNEQFF. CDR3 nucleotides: TGTGCCAGCAGGAGGGACACCTCTTACAATGAGCAGTTCTTC.

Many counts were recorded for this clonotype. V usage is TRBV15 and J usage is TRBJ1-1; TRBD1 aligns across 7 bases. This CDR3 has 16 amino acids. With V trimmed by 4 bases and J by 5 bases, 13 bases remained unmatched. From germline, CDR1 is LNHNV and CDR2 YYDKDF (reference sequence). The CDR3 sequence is CATSTYTGARGTEAFF. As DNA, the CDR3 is TGTGCCACCAGCACTTATACAGGGGCTCGCGGGACTGAAGCTTTCTTT.

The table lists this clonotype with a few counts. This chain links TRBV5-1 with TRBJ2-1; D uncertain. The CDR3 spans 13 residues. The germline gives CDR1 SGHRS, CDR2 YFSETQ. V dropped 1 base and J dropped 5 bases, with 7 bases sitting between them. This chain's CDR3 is CASSLKLNNEQFF. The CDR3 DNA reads TGCGCCAGCAGCTTGAAACTAAACAATGAGCAGTTCTTC.

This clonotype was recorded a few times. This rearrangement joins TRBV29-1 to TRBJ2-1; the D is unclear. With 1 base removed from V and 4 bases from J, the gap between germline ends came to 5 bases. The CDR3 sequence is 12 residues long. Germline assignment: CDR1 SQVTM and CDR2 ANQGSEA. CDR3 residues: CSVEAPYNEQFF. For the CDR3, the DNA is TGCAGCGTTGAAGCACCTTACAATGAGCAGTTCTTC.

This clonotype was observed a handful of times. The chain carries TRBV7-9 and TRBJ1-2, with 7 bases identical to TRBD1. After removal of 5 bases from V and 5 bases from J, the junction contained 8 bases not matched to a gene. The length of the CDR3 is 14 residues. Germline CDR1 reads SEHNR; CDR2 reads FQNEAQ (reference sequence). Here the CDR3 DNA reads TGTGCCAGCAGCCCAGGAGGGGGCGATTATGGCTACACCTTC. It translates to CASSPGGGDYGYTF.

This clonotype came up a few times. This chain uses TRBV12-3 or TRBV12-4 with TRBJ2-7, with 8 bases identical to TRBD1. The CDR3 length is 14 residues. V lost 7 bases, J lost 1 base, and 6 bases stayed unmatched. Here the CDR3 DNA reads TGTGCCAGCAACGACAGGGGTCTTTCCTACGAGCAGTACTTC. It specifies CASNDRGLSYEQYF.

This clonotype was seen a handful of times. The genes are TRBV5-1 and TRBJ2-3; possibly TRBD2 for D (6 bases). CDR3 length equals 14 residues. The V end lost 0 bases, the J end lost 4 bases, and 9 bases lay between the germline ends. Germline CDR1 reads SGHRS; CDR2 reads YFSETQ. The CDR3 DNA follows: TGCGCCAGCAGCTTGGGGGGGGTTCCAGATACGCAGTATTTT. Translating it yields CASSLGGVPDTQYF.

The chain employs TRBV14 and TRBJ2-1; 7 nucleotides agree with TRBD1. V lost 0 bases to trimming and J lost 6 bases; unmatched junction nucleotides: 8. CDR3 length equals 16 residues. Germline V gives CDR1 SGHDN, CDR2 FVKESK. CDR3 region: CASSQDRDRETNEQFF. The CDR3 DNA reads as TGTGCCAGCAGCCAAGACCGAGACAGGGAGACCAATGAGCAGTTCTTC.

The CDR3 sequence is CATSRDLLSSYNSPLHF. In DNA form, the CDR3 reads TGTGCCACCAGCAGAGATTTACTAAGCTCCTATAATTCACCCCTCCACTTT. The chain links TRBV15 to TRBJ1-6; D is uncertain. This CDR3 is built from 17 residues. V was shortened by 0 bases and J by 0 bases, with 9 bases between the two germline ends. Germline CDR1 and CDR2: LNHNV and YYDKDF (reference sequence).

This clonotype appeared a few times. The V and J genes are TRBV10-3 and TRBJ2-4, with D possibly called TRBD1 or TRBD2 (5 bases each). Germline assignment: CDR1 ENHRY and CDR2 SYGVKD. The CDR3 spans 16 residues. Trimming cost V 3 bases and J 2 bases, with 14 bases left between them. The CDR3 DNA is TGTGCCATCAGTGAATCGATGGGGGAACCCAAAAACATTCAGTACTTC. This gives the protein CAISESMGEPKNIQYF.